The 5 T cell receptor beta chains below all came from one sample that was sequenced in a study of CD8 T cells in ankylosing spondylitis. Whole-study results and caveats: In ankylosing spondylitis blood, a motif of several highly homologous TCR beta variants appeared characteristic.

These receptors' targets are unknown. MiXCR, applied by TCRdb to the 5' RACE reads, yields one record per CDR3 protein. The sample includes approximately 520,000 distinct CDR3 sequences, over 4% of them seen just once. Sequencing was performed on blood, either unsorted or a sorted T cell fraction (not recorded which). The receptors come from a male donor with ankylosing spondylitis.

A few counts support this clonotype. The chain couples TRBV7-2 to TRBJ1-6; TRBD1 matches at 7 bases. Germline CDR1 and CDR2: SGHTA and FQGNSA. This CDR3 has 14 residues. Trimming cost V 3 bases and J 10 bases; bases outside gene matches: 6. The CDR3 protein is CASSFSRGNSPLHF. The DNA for the CDR3 is TGTGCCAGCAGCTTCTCCAGGGGGAACTCACCCCTCCACTTT.

In this sample, this clonotype turned up a few times. The J gene is TRBJ2-1, the V gene TRBV18; 8 nucleotides agree with TRBD2. The CDR3 extends over 15 amino acids. Germline CDR1 KGHSH, CDR2 LQKENI. Trimming at V came to 1 base and at J to 9 bases, leaving 8 bases not matched to a gene. The CDR3 sequence is CASSPRLGREGEQFF. In nucleotides, the CDR3 is TGTGCCAGCTCACCACGATTAGGACGGGAGGGTGAGCAGTTCTTC.

This clonotype occurred many times. The chain is built from TRBV12-3 or TRBV12-4 and TRBJ2-1; 9 bases line up with TRBD2. The V segment lost 6 bases and the J segment 0 bases; nucleotides outside the gene matches: 9. This CDR3 spans 17 amino acids. CDR3: CASSRTSVASSYNEQFF. The DNA for the CDR3 is TGTGCCAGCAGCCGGACTAGCGTTGCGAGCTCCTACAATGAGCAGTTCTTC.

This clonotype has a count of ten or more. The chain links TRBV18 to TRBJ2-6; no reliable D call. The CDR3 loop spans 14 amino acids. V was pared by 2 bases and J by 3 bases, with 5 bases between. Germline V gene sequence: CDR1 KGHSH, CDR2 LQKENI. CDR3 bases: TGTGCCAGCTCACCAGGGGTTGGGGCCAACGTCCTGACTTTC. This codes for CASSPGVGANVLTF.

This clonotype was seen ten or more times. CDR3: CASSPYGDTGRGETQYF. CDR3 in DNA: TGTGCCAGCAGTCCCTACGGGGACACAGGGCGGGGAGAGACCCAGTACTTC. The chain uses TRBV12-3 or TRBV12-4 and TRBJ2-5, with D perhaps matching TRBD1 or TRBD2 (6 bases each). The CDR3 extends over 17 amino acids. The V end lost 5 bases, the J end lost 4 bases, and 23 bases lay between the germline ends.